Listed below are T cell receptor beta chains from one sample, sequenced in a study of CD8 T cells in Susac syndrome. TCRdb called the immunoSEQ multiplex PCR reads again in MiXCR, with one record for every CDR3 protein. In the table there are about 190,000 distinct CDR3 sequences, under 95% of which are singletons. The sample taken for sequencing was CD4+ T cells from PBMCs. These receptors originate from a human donor in good health. Each CDR3 is given with its conserved first and last residue. D genes are given only for firm matches. The size of a clone is reported for some rows only, either as once, few or many, or as a class for expanded clones.

d_gene	v_gene	abundance	j_gene	CDR3nt	CDR3aa
NA	TRBV20-1	NA	TRBJ2-5	TGCAGTGCTCCGGACAACCAAGAGACCCAGTACTTC	CSAPDNQETQYF
TRBD1	TRBV5-5	NA	TRBJ2-5	TGTGCCAGCAGCTTGTTGGGACAGGGGGCGCGGGAGACCCAGTACTTC	CASSLLGQGARETQYF
NA	TRBV29-1	NA	TRBJ2-2	TGCAGCGTTGATAGAAACACCGGGGAGCTGTTTTTT	CSVDRNTGELFF
TRBD1	TRBV24-1	NA	TRBJ2-5	TGTGCCACCAGTGACCGACAGGGGCTCCAAGAGACCCAGTACTTC	CATSDRQGLQETQYF
NA	TRBV4-3	once	TRBJ2-1	TGCGCCAGCAGCCAAGATGGCAGGGAGGTCAATGAGCAGTTCTTC	CASSQDGREVNEQFF
TRBD1	TRBV4-1	NA	TRBJ2-4	TGCGCCAGCAGCCCATCGACTGACAGGGTGGTCAAAAACATTCAGTACTTC	CASSPSTDRVVKNIQYF
NA	TRBV4-2	NA	TRBJ1-3	TGTGCCAGCAGCCCGCTGGGACCTGGAAACACCATATATTTT	CASSPLGPGNTIYF
NA	TRBV7-2	NA	TRBJ1-1	TGTGCCAGCAGCAAACGGCGAAGTGAAGCTTTCTTT	CASSKRRSEAFF
TRBD1	TRBV29-1	NA	TRBJ1-2	TGCAGCGTGCCTGGACAGGGGACGGGGAAAGGCTACACCTTC	CSVPGQGTGKGYTF
TRBD1	TRBV7-2	NA	TRBJ2-3	TGTGCCAGCAGCGAATCGACAGGGGCTGGGAAAGATACGCAGTATTTT	CASSESTGAGKDTQYF
NA	TRBV18	NA	TRBJ1-1	TGTGCCAGCTCACTAGGGGTGGGGACTGAAGCTTTCTTT	CASSLGVGTEAFF
TRBD2	TRBV5-1	NA	TRBJ2-1	TGCGCCAGCAGCTCTAGCGGGGGGAGCTCCTACAATGAGCAGTTCTTC	CASSSSGGSSYNEQFF
NA	TRBV6-5	NA	TRBJ1-2	TGTGCCAGCAGGACTCTGAATAACTATGGCTACACCTTC	CASRTLNNYGYTF
NA	TRBV25-1	NA	TRBJ1-2	TGTGCCAGCAGTCACACAGGGAAACGAGGCTACACCTTC	CASSHTGKRGYTF
TRBD1	TRBV29-1	NA	TRBJ1-2	TGCAGCGTTCCGGGACAGGGGGCTAATGGCTACACCTTC	CSVPGQGANGYTF
NA	TRBV15	once	TRBJ1-5	TGTGCCACCAGCAGAGTTGGCAATCAGCCCCAGCATTTT	CATSRVGNQPQHF
TRBD1	TRBV4-1	NA	TRBJ2-6	TGCGCCAGCAGCCAAGATCGAGCAGGGGGCGCAACTGGGGCCAACGTCCTGACTTTC	CASSQDRAGGATGANVLTF
NA	TRBV12-3/TRBV12-4	NA	TRBJ1-1	TGTGCCAGCAGTTACGGACGGAGGGGCAACCACGAATACCCTGAAGCTTTCTTT	CASSYGRRGNHEYPEAFF
NA	TRBV6-2/TRBV6-3	NA	TRBJ1-5	TGTGCCAGCAGTTATTGGGGCGTACTATCTCAGCCCCAGCATTTT	CASSYWGVLSQPQHF
TRBD2	TRBV28	NA	TRBJ2-5	TGTGCCAGCAGCCCAGCGGGGTCAAGTAAAGGGACCCAGTACTTC	CASSPAGSSKGTQYF
NA	TRBV5-4	NA	TRBJ1-1	TGTGCCAGCAGCTTGGTCGGCAGAGACGAACGTACTTTCTTT	CASSLVGRDERTFF
NA	TRBV28	NA	TRBJ1-6	TGTGCCAGCAGTTTATTCGCGGGCAGGGCACGGAGGAATTCACCCCTCCACTTT	CASSLFAGRARRNSPLHF
NA	TRBV29-1	NA	TRBJ1-1	TGCAGCGTCTACGGTAACACTGAAGCTTTCTTT	CSVYGNTEAFF
NA	TRBV10-3	NA	TRBJ1-5	TGTGCCATCAGTGGAAATGGCCCCAATCAGCCCCAGCATTTT	CAISGNGPNQPQHF
NA	TRBV28	NA	TRBJ1-2	TGTGCCAGCACCTCAGGGGCATTAAGCGATGGCTACACCTTC	CASTSGALSDGYTF
TRBD1	TRBV20-1	NA	TRBJ2-5	TGCAGTGCGCGGACAGGGGGAGAGACCCAGTACTTC	CSARTGGETQYF
NA	TRBV6-5	NA	TRBJ1-1	TGTGCCAGCGGGGGTGGGCAGGGGAACACTGAAGCTTTCTTT	CASGGGQGNTEAFF
NA	TRBV3-1	NA	TRBJ1-1	TGTGCCAGCAGCGATACATCTACGTTAGGGTACACTGAAGCTTTCTTT	CASSDTSTLGYTEAFF
NA	TRBV6-5	NA	TRBJ2-2	TGTGCCAGCAGACCAGGGCGCGTCACGGGCGGGGAGCTGTTTTTT	CASRPGRVTGGELFF
NA	TRBV5-4	NA	TRBJ1-1	TGTGCCAGCAGCTCATGGGCCCGGAACACTGAAGCTTTCTTT	CASSSWARNTEAFF
TRBD1	TRBV28	NA	TRBJ1-1	TGTGCCAGCAGTCTCCCAGGGGGCTTCAACACTGAAGCTTTCTTT	CASSLPGGFNTEAFF
NA	TRBV20-1	NA	TRBJ2-4	TGCAGTGCTCAAAAGAGGCTAGCCAAAAACATTCAGTACTTC	CSAQKRLAKNIQYF
NA	TRBV19	NA	TRBJ1-5	TGTGCCAGTAGTTCCCGACACGGGCCCAATCAGCCCCAGCATTTT	CASSSRHGPNQPQHF